This T cell receptor (beta chain) emerged from a study of T cells after yellow fever vaccination. General study results and limits: Abundant clonotypes from the bulk population could have been carried over as contaminants into FACS-sorted repertoires.

Looked up from germline, CDR1 is KGHSH and CDR2 is LQKENI. The CDR3 consists of 15 residues. V was trimmed by 1 base and J by 2 bases, leaving 9 bases between them. This clonotype came up many times. The antigen remains undetermined. TCRdb redid the calling of the 5' RACE reads with MiXCR, one entry per CDR3 protein. The sample carries fewer than 350,000 distinct CDR3 sequences, roughly 8.7% recorded once. Sequenced material: PBMCs, taken on the day of the first yellow fever vaccination. The J gene is TRBJ2-1, the V gene TRBV18; possibly TRBD1 or TRBD2 for D (5 bases each). This TCR came from a man aged 18-30 years who received the YFV17D yellow fever vaccine. Here the CDR3 reads CASSPQGSTYNEQFF. The CDR3 DNA reads as TGTGCCAGCTCACCACAGGGGAGTACCTACAATGAGCAGTTCTTC.